Listed here are 21 T cell receptor beta chains from one sample, sequenced in a study of follicular helper T cells after annual influenza vaccination. Using immunoSEQ multiplex PCR, the repertoire was profiled, and TCRdb retains in-frame clones only, with some absent. The sample lists approximately 13,000 clones, around 75% occurring once. Indicated time point: 2015-2016 season, pre-vaccination. This sample comprised CXCR5- memory CD4+ T cells sorted from blood, obtained on the day of influenza vaccination. The receptors here all came from an adult who received the influenza vaccine.

V usage is TRBV7-2 and J usage is TRBJ2-4; D assignment may be TRBD1 or TRBD2 (5 bases each). V shed 1 base and J shed 7 bases, with 17 bases lying between them. Looked up from germline, CDR1 is SGHTA and CDR2 is FQGNSA. The CDR3 sequence is 16 residues long. As DNA, the CDR3 is TGTGCCAGCAGCTTAGTACGAGGGTTTAAGGGGAACATTCAGTACTTC. It yields the protein CASSLVRGFKGNIQYF.

The chain links TRBV6-6 to TRBJ1-2; 8 bases line up with TRBD1. Trimming cost V 2 bases and J 4 bases; bases outside gene matches: 6. The CDR3 spans 15 residues. Germline V gives CDR1 MNHNY, CDR2 SVGAGI (reference sequence). CDR3: CASSYQGAYSYGYTF. In DNA, the CDR3 is TGTGCCAGCAGTTACCAGGGGGCATATAGCTATGGCTACACCTTC.

The V gene is TRBV4-1, the J gene TRBJ2-7, with 7 bases fitting TRBD2. The germline V gene encodes CDR1 MGHRA and CDR2 YSYEKL. The CDR3 extends over 15 amino acids. V dropped 4 bases and J dropped 3; count of bases not matched to a gene: 9. CDR3 coding DNA: TGCGCCAGCAGCCCCGTGGGTCGGGGGGACTACGAGCAGTACTTC. Protein: CASSPVGRGDYEQYF.

J is TRBJ2-3 and V is TRBV6-5; the match to TRBD1 covers 8 bases. This CDR3 has 12 residues. After removal of 4 bases from V and 13 bases from J, the junction contained 7 bases not matched to a gene. Looked up from germline, CDR1 is MNHEY and CDR2 is SVGAGI. The CDR3 sequence: CASSFLQGEKYF. The CDR3, as DNA: TGTGCCAGCAGTTTCTTACAGGGGGAGAAGTATTTT.

The V gene is TRBV4-2, the J gene TRBJ1-6; D not certain. The germline CDR1 and CDR2 sequences are LGHNA and YNFKEQ. Trimming took off 2 bases at V and 13 bases at J, with 12 bases between the two ends. This CDR3 comprises 13 residues. The CDR3: CASSQILLVPLHF. CDR3 sequence (DNA): TGTGCCAGCAGCCAAATACTTTTGGTGCCCCTCCACTTT.

V and J are TRBV7-2 and TRBJ2-7; D perhaps matches TRBD1 (5 bases). With 1 base removed from V and 5 bases from J, the gap between germline ends came to 12 bases. Germline values: CDR1 SGHTA, CDR2 FQGNSA. CDR3 length: 14 residues. In DNA form, the CDR3 reads TGTGCCAGCAGCTTAGTGGCAGGGCTGGACGAGCAGTACTTC. Translation gives CASSLVAGLDEQYF.

The V and J genes are TRBV28 and TRBJ2-1; D not resolved. Germline-derived CDR1 and CDR2 are MDHEN and SYDVKM. This CDR3 is 16 amino acids long. Trimming left V 4 bases short and J 1 base short, with 14 bases between. The CDR3 DNA follows: TGTGCCAGCAGTTCTCTCACAGCATCGTCCTACAATGAGCAGTTCTTC. Encoded protein: CASSSLTASSYNEQFF.

The chain is built from TRBV20-1 and TRBJ2-3; D unclear. The V end lost 3 bases, the J end lost 6 bases, and 7 bases lay between the germline ends. Germline lookup yields CDR1 DFQATT and CDR2 SNEGSKA (reference sequence). The CDR3 consists of 11 residues. The CDR3 DNA follows: TGCAGTGCTAGGGTGAGGGATACGCAGTATTTT. Its translation is CSARVRDTQYF.

This rearrangement joins TRBV4-3 to TRBJ1-5; 10 bases are shared with TRBD1. Germline-derived CDR1 and CDR2 are LGHNA and YSLEER. The CDR3 covers 18 residues. J lost 3 bases, V lost 1 base, and 9 bases had no gene match. The CDR3 DNA is TGCGCCAGCAGCCAAGGGGCATCGACAGGGGGCCTCAATCAGCCCCAGCATTTT. Translated: CASSQGASTGGLNQPQHF.

CDR3 nucleotides: TGTGCCAGCAGCTTAATGCACCGAACAGATACGCAGTATTTT. It encodes CASSLMHRTDTQYF. V gene TRBV7-2 combines with J gene TRBJ2-3; D remains unclear. This CDR3 contains 14 residues. Trimming stripped 2 bases from V and 3 bases from J, with 9 bases between. Germline CDR1 reads SGHTA; CDR2 reads FQGNSA. The full variable domain, its missing parts supplied by reference TRBV7-2 and TRBJ2-3, is GAGVSQSPSNKVTEKGKDVELRCDPISGHTALYWYRQSLGQGLEFLIYFQGNSAPDKSGLPSDRFSAERTGGSVSTLTIQRTQQEDSAVYLCASSLMHRTDTQYFGPGTRLTVL.

The chain has TRBV29-1 and TRBJ2-3, with 8 positions matching TRBD1. The CDR3 runs to 12 residues. Germline V gene lookup returns CDR1 SQVTM and CDR2 ANQGSEA. V lost 7 bases to trimming and J lost 4 bases; unmatched junction nucleotides: 4. The CDR3, as DNA: TGCAGCGCAAGACAGGGGCCAGATACGCAGTATTTT. Its translation: CSARQGPDTQYF.

This clone was counted a few times. This chain connects TRBV15 to TRBJ1-6; D is perhaps TRBD1 (5 bases). Germline V gene sequence: CDR1 LNHNV, CDR2 YYDKDF (reference sequence). This CDR3 region has 14 residues. Trimming cost V 3 bases and J 7 bases, with 10 bases left between them. The CDR3 loop is CATSRDTLNSPLHF. DNA for the CDR3: TGTGCCACCAGCAGGGACACACTGAATTCACCCCTCCACTTT.

CDR3 amino acids: CASSFHGAEAFF. The CDR3 DNA follows: TGTGCCAGCAGTTTTCACGGCGCTGAAGCTTTCTTT. This chain joins TRBV28 and TRBJ1-1, with D hard to call. The germline gives CDR1 MDHEN, CDR2 SYDVKM. The V and J ends lost 3 bases and 6 bases respectively, with 8 bases between them. This CDR3 has 12 residues.

The sample holds a few counts of this clone. The chain is built from TRBV2 and TRBJ2-3; weak D call: TRBD1 (5 bases). The V end was cut by 1 base, the J end by 1 base, with 6 bases between. CDR1 and CDR2 (germline): SNHLY, FYNNEI. The CDR3 runs 14 residues. The CDR3 loop reads CASSEDRRTDTQYF. CDR3 bases: TGTGCCAGCAGTGAAGACAGGCGCACAGATACGCAGTATTTT.

The CDR3 is CASRLDRGYEQYF. In nucleotides, the CDR3 is TGTGCCAGCAGATTGGACAGGGGCTACGAGCAGTACTTC. This chain links TRBV7-2 with TRBJ2-7, with 9 bases fitting TRBD1. V dropped 6 bases and J dropped 3; count of bases not matched to a gene: 3. The CDR3 runs to 13 residues. Germline assignment: CDR1 SGHTA and CDR2 FQGNSA.

The CDR3 nucleotides read TGTGCCAGCAGTTATGGAAACACCATATATTTT. It encodes CASSYGNTIYF. This chain joins TRBV6-5 and TRBJ1-3; D is unresolved. V was shortened by 3 bases and J by 3 bases, with 0 bases between the two germline ends. The CDR3 runs to 11 residues. Germline V gives CDR1 MNHEY, CDR2 SVGAGI.

As DNA, the CDR3 is TGCGCCAGCAGTCAATCGCCGGGGGCGCGAGAGACCCAGTACTTC. Residues: CASSQSPGARETQYF. J is TRBJ2-5 and V is TRBV23-1; either TRBD1 or TRBD2 may fit D (6 bases each). TRBV23-1 is an ORF, and what it does is uncertain. Trimming cost V 0 bases and J 4 bases, with 12 bases left between them. The CDR3 is 15 amino acids.

This clone was found a few times. The J gene is TRBJ2-6, the V gene TRBV14; TRBD1 agrees at 9 bases. In germline, CDR1 is SGHDN, CDR2 FVKESK. The CDR3 has 17 amino acids. With V trimmed by 5 bases and J by 0 bases, 5 bases remained unmatched. CDR3 residues: CASSKQGAPSGANVLTF. In DNA, the CDR3 is TGTGCCAGCAGCAAACAGGGGGCACCCTCTGGGGCCAACGTCCTGACTTTC.

This clone was recorded a few times. The J gene is TRBJ2-7, the V gene TRBV5-1; the D gene is possibly TRBD1 (5 bases). The CDR3 loop spans 15 amino acids. V lost 3 bases to trimming and J lost 3 bases, with 16 bases between them. CDR1 is SGHRS, CDR2 YFSETQ, per germline. The CDR3 nucleotides are TGCGCCAGCAGCTCTGGACAAGACCACCGCTACGAGCAGTACTTC. Amino acid sequence: CASSSGQDHRYEQYF.

The V call is TRBV7-9, the J call TRBJ2-2, with no clear D. Trimming removed 7 bases at V and 1 base at J, with 13 bases between. Looked up from germline, CDR1 is SEHNR and CDR2 is FQNEAQ (reference sequence). The CDR3 extends over 15 amino acids. CDR3 nucleotide sequence: TGTGCCAGCATTCCCGGCCGTCGGAACACCGGGGAGCTGTTTTTT. This sequence encodes CASIPGRRNTGELFF.

The chain combines TRBV7-9 with TRBJ2-7, with 7 positions matching TRBD1. This CDR3 has 14 amino acids. J lost 3 bases, V lost 5 bases, and 7 bases had no gene match. Germline values: CDR1 SEHNR, CDR2 FQNEAQ (reference sequence). The CDR3 region has the DNA TGTGCCAGCAGCACCCCTGGACAGGTCTACGAGCAGTACTTC. The encoded protein is CASSTPGQVYEQYF. Together with reference TRBV7-9 and TRBJ2-7, the CDR3 gives the full variable domain: DTGVSQNPRHKITKRGQNVTFRCDPISEHNRLYWYRQTLGQGPEFLTYFQNEAQLEKSRLLSDRFSAERPKGSFSTLEIQRTEQGDSAMYLCASSTPGQVYEQYFGPGTRLTVT.